The table lists the clone carrying this T cell receptor beta chain with many counts. Its antigen is undetermined. Through Arm-PCR of CDR3 regions and iRepertoire HTBI primers, TCR beta libraries were built. TCRdb recomputed calls from the multiplex PCR reads with MiXCR, one row per CDR3 protein. The sample yields about 290,000 distinct CDR3 sequences, roughly 21% seen once. Time point in this sample: persistent/refractory GD, antithyroid drugs over 5 years with positive TRAb. The TCR library was made from RNA extracted from PBMCs. Patients were from an endocrinology department in Xi'an, China. This entry belongs to a study of regulatory T cells in long-lasting Graves disease. Regarding the study as a whole: New patients shared roughly 980 public clonotypes, fewer than the roughly 2,500 shared by persistent patients.

V was trimmed by 6 bases and J by 2 bases, leaving 13 bases between them. The CDR3 extends over 14 amino acids. Germline V lookup: CDR1 MDHEN, CDR2 SYDVKM. The input for sequencing was peripheral blood mononuclear cells (PBMCs), taken when the disease was refractory, from a patient treated with antithyroid drugs. The V gene is TRBV28, the J gene TRBJ1-2; maybe TRBD1 (6 bases). The source of this sequence is a female donor with Graves disease. The CDR3 protein is CASRARGGNYGYTF. CDR3 sequence (DNA): TGTGCCAGCAGAGCCCGAGGGGGGAACTATGGCTACACCTTC.